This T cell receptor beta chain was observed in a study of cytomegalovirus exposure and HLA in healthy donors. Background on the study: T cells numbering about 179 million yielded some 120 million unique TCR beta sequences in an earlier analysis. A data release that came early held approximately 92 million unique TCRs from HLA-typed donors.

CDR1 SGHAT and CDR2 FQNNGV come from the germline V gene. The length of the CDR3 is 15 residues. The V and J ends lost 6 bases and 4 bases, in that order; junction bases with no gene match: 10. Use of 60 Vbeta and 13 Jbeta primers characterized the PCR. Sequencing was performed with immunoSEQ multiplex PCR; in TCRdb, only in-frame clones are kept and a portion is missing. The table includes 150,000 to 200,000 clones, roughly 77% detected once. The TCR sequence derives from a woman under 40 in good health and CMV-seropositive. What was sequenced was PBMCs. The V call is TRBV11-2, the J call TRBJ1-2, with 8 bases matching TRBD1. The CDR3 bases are TGTGCCAGCAGTCCCCGAGGGGGGACAGGCTATGGCTACACCTTC. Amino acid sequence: CASSPRGGTGYGYTF.